A single TCR beta chain is shown here with its context. As yet, its antigen is unknown. The repertoire was sequenced with immunoSEQ multiplex PCR; TCRdb's copy has only in-frame clones and lacks some. The sample lists some 97,000 clones, approximately 94% seen once, with 1% to 1.5% in the top ten. The germline gives CDR1 MNHEY, CDR2 SMNVEV (reference sequence). V shed 6 bases, J shed 9 bases, and the junction held 3 bases outside the gene matches. This CDR3 has 12 amino acids. The data originate from a study of siplizumab effects on memory and regulatory T cells. Findings and caveats of the study: Siplizumab brought about a significant reduction in alloreactive sequences traceable to unstimulated CD4+ memory cells.

The genes are TRBV27 and TRBJ2-1; 9 bases are a match to TRBD1. The origin of this receptor is a human donor in good health. Sample: non-Treg CD4+ T cells sorted from blood. CDR3 nucleotide sequence: TGTGCCAGCAGCTGGACAGGGGTTGAGCAGTTCTTC. Amino acid sequence: CASSWTGVEQFF.